A selection of T cell receptor beta chains follows, all from one sample in a study of blood T cell repertoires in COVID-19. The repertoire was sequenced with immunoSEQ multiplex PCR; TCRdb's copy has only in-frame clones and lacks some. Among around 300,000 clones, more than 85% were seen once, and the ten largest hold approximately 2.1%. What was sequenced was peripheral blood. Receptors originate from a woman in her twenties or thirties with COVID-19, enrolled during active disease. Both conserved end residues are part of each CDR3. D genes are given only for firm matches. Size is omitted from some rows. Given values are once, few, many or a class for expanded clones.

clone size,CDR3 length,V gene,D gene,J gene,CDR3 DNA,CDR3 protein
once,13,TRBV19,TRBD1,TRBJ1-5,TGTGCCAGTAGTACACAGGGGGATCAGCCCCAGCATTTT,CASSTQGDQPQHF
-,16,TRBV4-1,TRBD2,TRBJ2-1,TGCGCCAGCAGCCAAGGGGGGAGGGCCTCCTACAATGAGCAGTTCTTC,CASSQGGRASYNEQFF
-,13,TRBV7-8,-,TRBJ2-3,TGTGCCAGCAGCGGCAGGGCAAGAGATACGCAGTATTTT,CASSGRARDTQYF
-,14,TRBV28,TRBD1,TRBJ1-1,TGTGCCACCAAGAGGGACAGTCTGAACACTGAAGCTTTCTTT,CATKRDSLNTEAFF
-,15,TRBV7-3,TRBD1,TRBJ2-2,TGTGCCAGCAGCCCCGGGACAGCGAACACCGGGGAGCTGTTTTTT,CASSPGTANTGELFF
-,15,TRBV27,TRBD1,TRBJ1-2,TGTGCCAGCAGTCCCCGACAGGGACGAATGAGCGGCTACACCTTC,CASSPRQGRMSGYTF
-,16,TRBV6-6,TRBD1,TRBJ1-5,TGTGCCAGCAGTTACTCGGGGACAGGGTTAGATCAGCCCCAGCATTTT,CASSYSGTGLDQPQHF
-,17,TRBV9,TRBD2,TRBJ2-7,TGTGCCAGCAGCCCTTTAGGGACTAGCGGGAGGTTGGGCGAGCAGTACTTC,CASSPLGTSGRLGEQYF
-,13,TRBV30,TRBD2,TRBJ2-7,TGTGCCTGGAGTCGGCGGGAGGGGAGCGAGCAGTACTTC,CAWSRREGSEQYF
-,15,TRBV6-5,TRBD1,TRBJ1-1,TGTGCCAGCAGACTAGGACAGGGGGCGTACACTGAAGCTTTCTTT,CASRLGQGAYTEAFF
-,15,TRBV27,-,TRBJ2-1,TGTGCCAGCAGTTTGGGGGCCGGGCCCTTAAATGAGCAGTTCTTC,CASSLGAGPLNEQFF
-,14,TRBV10-2,-,TRBJ2-7,TGCGCCAGCAGTGATGGTCAGGGTGGTCACGAGCAGTACTTC,CASSDGQGGHEQYF
-,14,TRBV28,TRBD1,TRBJ2-2,TGTGCCAGCGGTTGGACAGGGGAGACCGGGGAGCTGTTTTTT,CASGWTGETGELFF
once,17,TRBV5-4,-,TRBJ2-1,TGTGCCAGCAGCTTGGGTAATGGGGCGGGAAAGGTCTATGAGCAGTTCTTC,CASSLGNGAGKVYEQFF
-,12,TRBV19,TRBD2,TRBJ2-5,TGTGCCAGTAGTATGCGGGGGGAGACCCAGTACTTC,CASSMRGETQYF
-,15,TRBV5-1,TRBD1,TRBJ2-7,TGCGCCAGCAGCTTGGGCACAGGGGCCCTCTACGAGCAGTACTTC,CASSLGTGALYEQYF
-,18,TRBV11-2,TRBD1,TRBJ2-7,TGTGCCAGCAGCTTAGGTGTCAGGGGGTCCTGGGCGGCATACGAGCAGTACTTC,CASSLGVRGSWAAYEQYF
-,15,TRBV5-1,TRBD1,TRBJ2-1,TGCGCCAGCAGCTTGACAGGGGATTCCTACAATGAGCAGTTCTTC,CASSLTGDSYNEQFF
-,13,TRBV30,-,TRBJ2-3,TGTGCCTGGAGTGTGGCGGGCACAGATACGCAGTATTTT,CAWSVAGTDTQYF
-,14,TRBV9,-,TRBJ1-1,TGTGCCAGCAGCGAGACACCTATGAACACTGAAGCTTTCTTT,CASSETPMNTEAFF
-,14,TRBV5-4,-,TRBJ2-3,TGTGCCAGCAGCCCCGAAGCATCTCGCCATACGCAGTATTTT,CASSPEASRHTQYF
-,12,TRBV7-9,-,TRBJ2-1,TGTGCCAGCAGCTTAGTCCGCAATGAGCAGTTCTTC,CASSLVRNEQFF
-,15,TRBV5-1,TRBD2,TRBJ2-1,TGCGCCAGCAGCTCACTGGCGGGAGGTCACAATGAGCAGTTCTTC,CASSSLAGGHNEQFF
-,13,TRBV30,TRBD1,TRBJ2-7,TGTGCCTGGAGTAGGGGGCAATCCTACGAGCAGTACTTC,CAWSRGQSYEQYF
many,16,TRBV10-3,TRBD1,TRBJ1-4,TGTGCCATCAGTGATCCCCGACAGGGCTCTAATGAAAAACTGTTTTTT,CAISDPRQGSNEKLFF
few,13,TRBV27,-,TRBJ1-1,TGTGCCAGCCGGCAGGGATTCACAACTGAAGCTTTCTTT,CASRQGFTTEAFF
-,17,TRBV4-2,-,TRBJ2-7,TGTGCCAGCAGCCACGCCCCCGGAGGGGGCCCAGCCTACGAGCAGTACTTC,CASSHAPGGGPAYEQYF
-,14,TRBV7-9,-,TRBJ2-7,TGTGCCAGCAGCTTAGCTCACAGGGCGGGCGAGCAGTACTTC,CASSLAHRAGEQYF
-,14,TRBV27,TRBD2,TRBJ2-7,TGTGCCAGCAGTTTTTTACTAGCGGGAAGCGAGCAGTACTTC,CASSFLLAGSEQYF
-,15,TRBV11-2,-,TRBJ2-1,TGTGCCAGCAGCTTAGATCTTACTACTAGCAACGAGCAGTTCTTC,CASSLDLTTSNEQFF
-,13,TRBV10-3,TRBD1,TRBJ1-2,TGTGCCATCGGCCGGGACAGGGACTATGGCTACACCTTC,CAIGRDRDYGYTF
-,15,TRBV11-1,-,TRBJ2-6,TGTGCCAGCAGCTTAGCTGTATCTGGGGCCAACGTCCTGACTTTC,CASSLAVSGANVLTF
-,15,TRBV7-9,-,TRBJ1-4,TGTGCCAGCAGCCCCACACGTGCAACTAATGAAAAACTGTTTTTT,CASSPTRATNEKLFF
many,13,TRBV5-1,TRBD1,TRBJ1-1,TGCGCCAGCAGCTCCGGGACAGGGGGCGAAGCTTTCTTT,CASSSGTGGEAFF
-,14,TRBV27,TRBD1,TRBJ2-7,TGTGCCAGCAGTTACCAGGGGGCAACCTACGAGCAGTACTTC,CASSYQGATYEQYF
-,12,TRBV29-1,-,TRBJ2-7,TGCAGCGTTGCGGACACCACCTACGAGCAGTACTTC,CSVADTTYEQYF
-,16,TRBV11-2,-,TRBJ1-1,TGTGCCAGCAGCTTAGAAGCGGCCAGGGGTAACACTGAAGCTTTCTTT,CASSLEAARGNTEAFF
few,14,TRBV5-6,-,TRBJ2-5,TGTGCCAGCAGCGCGTGGCAGGGTGAAGAGACCCAGTACTTC,CASSAWQGEETQYF
-,17,TRBV11-3,-,TRBJ2-3,TGTGCCAGCAGCTTTTCCAGGGATTCAGGTCTCGGATATACGCAGTATTTT,CASSFSRDSGLGYTQYF
-,15,TRBV10-2,TRBD1,TRBJ2-7,TGCGCCAGCATTCCCGGGACAGGGGTTTCCTACGAGCAGTACTTC,CASIPGTGVSYEQYF